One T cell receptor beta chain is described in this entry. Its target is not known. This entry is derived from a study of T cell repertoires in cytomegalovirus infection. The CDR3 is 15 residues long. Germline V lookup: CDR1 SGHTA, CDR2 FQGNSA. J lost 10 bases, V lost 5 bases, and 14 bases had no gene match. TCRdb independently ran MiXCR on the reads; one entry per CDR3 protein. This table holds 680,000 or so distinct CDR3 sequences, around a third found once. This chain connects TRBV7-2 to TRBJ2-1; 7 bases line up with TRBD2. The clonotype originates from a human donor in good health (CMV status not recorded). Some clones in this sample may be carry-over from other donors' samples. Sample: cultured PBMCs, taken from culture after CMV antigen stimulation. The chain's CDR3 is CASSPTAGFNREQFF. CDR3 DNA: TGTGCCAGCAGCCCCACAGCGGGGTTCAATCGGGAGCAGTTCTTC.